A single sample gave rise to the 11 T cell receptor beta chains below, sequenced in a study of blood T cells in healthy people across ages. With a J-beta primer mix and a sample-barcoded 5' primer, a second PCR ran 7 to 11 cycles. TCRdb reprocessed the 5' RACE reads with MiXCR, giving one entry per CDR3 protein. The sample carries about 1 million distinct CDR3 sequences, approximately 25% recorded once. The same sample was also studied in work on T cells of mothers and their children.

Sequenced sample: blood. Receptors originate from a girl aged 2-15 years in good health.

CDR3 sequence (DNA): TGTGCCAGCAGGAAACAGGGAAGCTCCTATAATTCACCCCTCCACTTT. It is translated as CASRKQGSSYNSPLHF. This chain joins TRBV27 and TRBJ1-6, with TRBD1 as a possible D gene (6 bases). The CDR3 extends over 16 amino acids. V lost 6 bases and J 0 bases, leaving 12 bases between the germline ends. CDR1 and CDR2 from the germline V gene are MNHEY and SMNVEV (reference sequence).

This clonotype has just a few counts. This sequence joins TRBV19 and TRBJ1-4; D gene unclear. CDR1 is LNHDA, CDR2 SQIVND, per germline (reference sequence). CDR3 length: 14 residues. Between the trimmed V and J ends, which lost 7 bases and 6 bases, there was a span of 15 bases. The chain's CDR3 is CASTLRSFDEKLFF. In DNA form, the CDR3 reads TGTGCCAGTACTCTACGGTCCTTTGATGAAAAACTGTTTTTT.

The chain joins TRBV27 to TRBJ2-5, with D maybe TRBD1 (5 bases). The germline V gene encodes CDR1 MNHEY and CDR2 SMNVEV (reference sequence). The CDR3 length is 21 residues. V lost 8 bases and J lost 4, with 38 bases in between. The CDR3 loop reads CASASLSYGVQGSPSRETQYF. As DNA, the CDR3 is TGTGCCAGCGCCTCATTAAGTTATGGCGTCCAGGGATCCCCCTCGAGAGAGACCCAGTACTTC.

This clonotype was found a few times. CDR3: CSVIAGGTDTQYF. The CDR3 DNA sequence: TGCAGCGTAATAGCGGGGGGCACAGATACGCAGTATTTT. The chain combines TRBV29-1 with TRBJ2-3; 9 nucleotides agree with TRBD2. The length of the CDR3 is 13 residues. J was trimmed by 1 base and V by 6 bases; bases with no gene match: 2. Germline values: CDR1 SQVTM, CDR2 ANQGSEA.

This chain joins TRBV9 and TRBJ2-7, with D perhaps matching TRBD2 (5 bases). The CDR3 length is 12 residues. Trimming cost V 3 bases and J 5 bases, with 9 bases left between them. Germline CDR1 reads SGDLS; CDR2 reads YYNGEE. The CDR3 bases are TGTGCCAGCAGCGCGGGATTCGACGAGCAGTACTTC. Translated, it gives CASSAGFDEQYF.

This clonotype was detected a few times. This chain connects TRBV20-1 to TRBJ1-2; a weak D match, TRBD1 (6 bases). The CDR3 contains 12 residues. Germline V gene sequence: CDR1 DFQATT, CDR2 SNEGSKA (reference sequence). The ends were cut back, 0 bases at V and 8 bases at J, with 10 bases in the middle. CDR3 in amino acids: CSAREGALGYTF. For the CDR3, the DNA is TGCAGTGCTAGAGAGGGGGCTCTGGGCTACACCTTC.

The chain uses TRBV5-1 and TRBJ2-1, with D perhaps assigned TRBD1 or TRBD2 (6 bases each). The CDR3 is made up of 15 amino acids. Germline CDR1 reads SGHRS; CDR2 reads YFSETQ. Trimming pared 4 bases from V and 7 bases from J, leaving 18 bases between. The CDR3 sequence is CASSRGARGVNEQFF. Here the CDR3 DNA reads TGCGCCAGCAGCAGGGGGGCACGAGGGGTGAATGAGCAGTTCTTC.

The CDR3 region has the DNA TGTGCGATTAGAGGGACTCCTACCTACGAGCAGTACTTC. It yields the protein CAIRGTPTYEQYF. The V call is TRBV6-6, the J call TRBJ2-7, with D perhaps matching TRBD2 (6 bases). CDR3 length equals 13 residues. Germline loops: CDR1 MNHNY, CDR2 SVGAGI (reference sequence).

The chain links TRBV29-1 to TRBJ1-1; D unclear. Germline lookup yields CDR1 SQVTM and CDR2 ANQGSEA. The CDR3 loop spans 15 amino acids. The V and J ends lost 3 bases and 4 bases respectively, with 18 bases between them. In nucleotides, the CDR3 is TGCAGCGTTGAGGGCTCGACGTCAGCGGTCACTGAAGCTTTCTTT. This sequence encodes CSVEGSTSAVTEAFF.

The V gene is TRBV19, the J gene TRBJ2-5; TRBD1 agrees at 7 bases. Judging by the DNA end, TRBJ2-7 fits better; the J call may be wrong. The CDR3 consists of 15 residues. Looked up from germline, CDR1 is LNHDA and CDR2 is SQIVND (reference sequence). The CDR3 loop is CASSPVPGQTYEQYF. The DNA of the CDR3 is TGTGCCAGTAGTCCGGTTCCGGGACAGACCTACGAGCAGTACTTC.

In its sample, this clonotype was seen a few times. The germline gene is not matched at one end of the junction; a read error may be the cause. The chain couples TRBV7-8 to TRBJ1-5, with D perhaps TRBD1 (6 bases). This CDR3 is built from 15 residues. CDR1 and CDR2 from the germline V gene are SGHVS and FQNEAQ. Written as DNA, the CDR3 is TGTGCCAGCAGCTCCCGGATTTGGGGGCCGGAGCCCCAACATTTT. As protein: CASSSRIWGPEPQHF.